These 25 T cell receptor beta chains were sequenced from one sample in a study of monozygotic twins with inflammatory bowel disease. Reanalyzing the 5' RACE reads, TCRdb keeps one entry per CDR3 protein, without DNA. The clone table shows hundreds of thousands of distinct CDR3 sequences, with the ten largest holding 2.4%. The sequencing input was blood. The receptors here all came from a human donor with ulcerative colitis or Crohn's disease, or a healthy co-twin of an affected twin (not recorded which).

The chain joins TRBV20-1 to TRBJ2-3; TCRdb outputs TRBD2, but without DNA this stays unchecked. Germline V gene sequence: CDR1 DFQATT, CDR2 SNEGSKA (reference sequence). This CDR3 region has 14 residues. The CDR3 region is CSVFSGGGTDTQYF.

CDR3 residues: CASSLDLASEQFF. V usage is TRBV5-1 and J usage is TRBJ2-1. CDR3 length equals 13 residues. Germline V CDR1 and CDR2: SGHRS, YFSETQ. The whole variable domain, remainder taken from reference TRBV5-1 and TRBJ2-1, is KAGVTQTPRYLIKTRGQQVTLSCSPISGHRSVSWYQQTPGQGLQFLFEYFSETQRNKGNFPGRFSGRQFSNSRSEMNVSTLELGDSALYLCASSLDLASEQFFGPGTRLTVL.

The V call is TRBV6-1, the J call TRBJ1-2. The CDR3 consists of 15 residues. Germline V lookup: CDR1 MNHNS, CDR2 SASEGT. CDR3 region: CARASQGSMDYGYTF.

The chain recombines TRBV29-1 with TRBJ2-3; TCRdb's assignment of TRBD2 cannot be checked, as there is no DNA. Germline CDR1 is SQVTM and CDR2 is ANQGSEA. The length of the CDR3 is 17 residues. CDR3: CSVESRLGSGVTDTQYF.

The rearrangement joins TRBV28 to TRBJ1-2. The CDR3 is 14 amino acids. Germline values: CDR1 MDHEN, CDR2 SYDVKM. The CDR3 spells CASSPGSLGYGYTF.

The rearrangement joins TRBV18 to TRBJ2-7. CDR1 is KGHSH, CDR2 LQKENI, per germline. This CDR3 is built from 13 residues. CDR3 amino acids: CASSQPQIREQYF.

The V call is TRBV5-1, the J call TRBJ2-2. CDR1 and CDR2 from the germline V gene are SGHRS and YFSETQ. CDR3 size: 16 residues. The CDR3 region is CASSLSSSGNTGELFF.

The chain uses TRBV20-1 and TRBJ2-3. The CDR3 extends over 14 amino acids. Germline V CDR1 and CDR2: DFQATT, SNEGSKA (reference sequence). The CDR3 protein is CSARATNGVDTQYF.

This chain links TRBV6-1 with TRBJ2-5; the TCRdb call, TRBD1, lacks DNA for checking. The CDR3 covers 16 residues. Germline V gene lookup returns CDR1 MNHNS and CDR2 SASEGT. CDR3 sequence reads: CASSPSLGVGGETQYF.

V gene TRBV5-1 combines with J gene TRBJ1-4; the TRBD1 assignment by TCRdb is unverifiable without DNA. The CDR3 consists of 15 residues. CDR1 is SGHRS and CDR2 is YFSETQ in the germline V gene. This CDR3 is CASSTWGGANEKLFF.

The V and J genes are TRBV12-3 or TRBV12-4 and TRBJ2-1. The CDR3 consists of 15 residues. CDR3 protein: CASNLAYSSYNEQFF.

V is TRBV7-9 and J is TRBJ1-4. Germline assignment: CDR1 SEHNR and CDR2 FQNEAQ (reference sequence). The CDR3 covers 13 residues. This CDR3 reads CASSFYRDEKLFF.

The chain has TRBV5-1 and TRBJ2-7; TCRdb lists TRBD1, though no DNA is available to test this call. This CDR3 spans 14 amino acids. Germline CDR1 SGHRS, CDR2 YFSETQ. CDR3 protein: CASSLSGGGYEQYF.

The J gene is TRBJ2-7, the V gene TRBV5-1. Germline V gene sequence: CDR1 SGHRS, CDR2 YFSETQ. The CDR3 has 14 amino acids. CDR3 residues: CASTQTGDLYEQYF.

The chain is built from TRBV21-1 and TRBJ2-2; lacking DNA, the TRBD2 call made by TCRdb goes unchecked. TRBV21-1 corresponds to a pseudogene. The CDR3 consists of 18 residues. CDR3 in amino acids: CASSSDSPLAGNTGELFF.

The J gene is TRBJ2-3, the V gene TRBV5-1; as DNA is missing, the TRBD1 call by TCRdb cannot be tested. The CDR3 extends over 15 amino acids. Per the germline V gene, CDR1 is SGHRS and CDR2 is YFSETQ. The CDR3 here is CASSSGQGDTDTQYF.

This chain links TRBV11-2 with TRBJ2-1; TCRdb's D call of TRBD1 is untestable without DNA. Germline V gives CDR1 SGHAT, CDR2 FQNNGV. The CDR3 sequence is 17 residues long. This CDR3 reads CASSLGRGLRSYNEQFF.

The chain joins TRBV29-1 to TRBJ2-2. The germline gives CDR1 SQVTM, CDR2 ANQGSEA. This CDR3 has 12 residues. The CDR3: CSVERNTGELFF.

This chain joins TRBV27 and TRBJ1-5; TCRdb's D call, TRBD1, is unchecked because there is no DNA. The CDR3 has 15 residues. Germline V gives CDR1 MNHEY, CDR2 SMNVEV (reference sequence). The CDR3 loop reads CASSPDLGSNQPQHF.

The CDR3 loop reads CASSPLGRGIYNEQFF. The V gene is TRBV3-1, the J gene TRBJ2-1; with no DNA, the TCRdb D assignment of TRBD2 cannot be verified. The CDR3 runs 16 residues. In germline, CDR1 is LGHDT, CDR2 YNNKEL (reference sequence).

The chain is built from TRBV20-1 and TRBJ2-1; the D call of TRBD1 rests on TCRdb alone, since no DNA is present to check it. CDR3 size: 16 residues. Germline V gene data show CDR1 as DFQATT and CDR2 as SNEGSKA (reference sequence). The CDR3 spells CSARVHRGGSYNEQFF.

The chain combines TRBV7-2 with TRBJ2-1; TCRdb's D call, TRBD2, is unchecked because there is no DNA. The CDR3 length is 17 residues. The germline gives CDR1 SGHTA, CDR2 FQGNSA. CDR3 region: CASSLLAGGLGGNEQFF.

CDR3: CASSQYGGNTGELFF. This rearrangement joins TRBV5-1 to TRBJ2-2; the TRBD1 assignment by TCRdb is unverifiable without DNA. This CDR3 is built from 15 residues. Germline V gives CDR1 SGHRS, CDR2 YFSETQ.

The J gene is TRBJ2-1, the V gene TRBV7-2; as DNA is missing, the TRBD2 call by TCRdb cannot be tested. This CDR3 has 13 residues. Germline CDR1 SGHTA, CDR2 FQGNSA. This chain's CDR3 is CASSGTSVGEQFF. Complete variable domain (other parts from reference TRBV7-2 and TRBJ2-1): GAGVSQSPSNKVTEKGKDVELRCDPISGHTALYWYRQSLGQGLEFLIYFQGNSAPDKSGLPSDRFSAERTGGSVSTLTIQRTQQEDSAVYLCASSGTSVGEQFFGPGTRLTVL.

The chain employs TRBV4-3 and TRBJ1-2. The CDR3 loop spans 14 amino acids. In germline, CDR1 is LGHNA, CDR2 YSLEER. CDR3 protein: CASSQAGANYGYTF.